This record covers a single T cell receptor beta chain. This sample is drawn from a study of monozygotic twins with inflammatory bowel disease. From the 5' RACE reads, TCRdb lists one entry per CDR3 protein and no DNA. The repertoire table contains 200,000 to 250,000 distinct CDR3 sequences. This CDR3 contains 17 residues. Germline assignment: CDR1 DFQATT and CDR2 SNEGSKA (reference sequence). The TCR sequence derives from a human donor with ulcerative colitis or Crohn's disease, or a healthy co-twin of an affected twin (not recorded which). Sequenced input: blood. The chain uses TRBV20-1 and TRBJ2-5; the D call from TCRdb, TRBD1, cannot be confirmed without DNA. The chain's CDR3 is CSARDPRDRATRETQYF.